This T cell receptor (beta chain) was profiled in a study of cytotoxic CD8 clonotypes in ibrutinib-treated CLL. As for the study in general: The study included approximately 12 relapsed/refractory and 15 treatment-naive patients; about 18 had IGHV unmutated disease. With a range of 6 to 36, the median treatment time before response samples were taken was approximately 12 months.

Generated by immunoSEQ multiplex PCR, the TCRdb table keeps only in-frame clones and is missing some. Found here are approximately 22,000 clones, over 65% of them singletons; the top ten hold 20% to 30%. Points on this clone: Its antigen is unknown.

General study findings and limits: Baseline clonality was higher than in age-matched healthy donors and moved in step with circulating CD8+ T-cell counts.

The V gene end was trimmed by 5 bases and the J gene end by 2 bases; junction bases not matched to a gene: 11. Germline V lookup: CDR1 SQVTM, CDR2 ANQGSEA. The CDR3 is 15 amino acids. This chain connects TRBV29-1 to TRBJ2-5; 7 bases fit TRBD1. This TCR was recovered from a human donor with chronic lymphocytic leukemia. The sample in question was PBMCs, obtained before ibrutinib treatment. CDR3 loop: CSVWGQKQTQETQYF. The DNA for the CDR3 is TGCAGCGTTTGGGGACAGAAACAAACACAAGAGACCCAGTACTTC.